This entry lists 28 T cell receptor beta chains sequenced from one sample in a study of OX40 agonist ivuxolimab in advanced cancers. Library preparation used the immunoSEQ multiplex PCR assay. Drawn from immuneACCESS, this table holds only the in-frame rearrangements with V and J called that TCRdb kept. Clones are partly lost; checked studies trace under half to an unresolved V gene and leave the rest unexplained. For this sample the table gives 35,000 or so clones, of which 82% were detected only once. Around 1.8% of the sample rests with the top ten. Sequencing used CD4+ or CD8+ T cells sorted from blood, obtained in a trial of the OX40 agonist ivuxolimab. These receptor sequences come from an adult with an advanced solid tumor such as melanoma, head and neck, liver or kidney cancer.

V usage is TRBV6-6 and J usage is TRBJ1-2; D possibly corresponds to TRBD1 (5 bases). Deletions cut 2 bases from V and 7 bases from J, with 14 bases between. CDR3 size: 14 residues. The germline V gene encodes CDR1 MNHNY and CDR2 SVGAGI (reference sequence). Here the CDR3 reads CASSYQGRVGGYTF. The CDR3 nucleotides read TGTGCCAGCAGTTACCAGGGCAGGGTAGGTGGCTACACCTTC.

The chain is built from TRBV9 and TRBJ2-5, with D tentatively TRBD1 or TRBD2 (5 bases each). The germline V gene has CDR1 SGDLS and CDR2 YYNGEE. This CDR3 contains 16 residues. The germline V and J ends were trimmed by 3 bases and 2 bases, with 17 bases remaining between them. CDR3 in DNA: TGTGCCAGCAGCGGTGGGGTAGGGACGGGTCAAGAGACCCAGTACTTC. Amino acids: CASSGGVGTGQETQYF. Looking up the rest from reference TRBV9 and TRBJ2-5 gives the full variable domain: DSGVTQTPKHLITATGQRVTLRCSPRSGDLSVYWYQQSLDQGLQFLIQYYNGEERAKGNILERFSAQQFPDLHSELNLSSLELGDSALYFCASSGGVGTGQETQYFGPGTRLLVL.

CDR3: CASSLGGWGVVAKNIQYF. The CDR3 DNA follows: TGTGCCAGCAGCTTAGGAGGATGGGGGGTAGTAGCCAAAAACATTCAGTACTTC. The J gene is TRBJ2-4, the V gene TRBV7-2; D might be TRBD2 (6 bases). V was clipped by 1 base and J by 0 bases, with 16 bases between them. The CDR3 loop spans 18 amino acids. The germline V gene has CDR1 SGHTA and CDR2 FQGNSA.

The V call is TRBV7-2, the J call TRBJ1-2; TRBD1 is a possible D gene (5 bases). The V end lost 8 bases, the J end lost 4 bases, and 8 bases lay between the germline ends. Germline CDR1 is SGHTA and CDR2 is FQGNSA. The length of the CDR3 is 11 residues. CDR3 region: CASGGIYGYTF. The CDR3 nucleotides are TGTGCCAGCGGGGGGATCTATGGCTACACCTTC.

This clone appeared a few times. This chain connects TRBV19 to TRBJ1-1, with D unclear. Trimming removed 3 bases from V and 2 bases from J, with 10 bases in between. There are 14 residues in the CDR3. The germline CDR1 and CDR2 sequences are LNHDA and SQIVND (reference sequence). The CDR3 bases are TGTGCCAGTAGTATTGCAGTCCTTAACACTGAAGCTTTCTTT. Encoded protein: CASSIAVLNTEAFF.

The sample holds a few counts of this clone. The chain employs TRBV4-2 and TRBJ2-7, with 8 bases matching TRBD1. After removal of 2 bases from V and 0 bases from J, the junction contained 6 bases not matched to a gene. The germline CDR1 and CDR2 sequences are LGHNA and YNFKEQ. The length of the CDR3 is 16 residues. CDR3 region: CASSQIGTGDSYEQYF. CDR3 sequence (DNA): TGTGCCAGCAGCCAAATCGGGACAGGAGACTCCTACGAGCAGTACTTC.

V usage is TRBV5-1 and J usage is TRBJ1-3; 8 nucleotides match TRBD1. Germline lookup yields CDR1 SGHRS and CDR2 YFSETQ. The CDR3 loop spans 15 amino acids. V shed 2 bases and J 4 bases; nucleotides not matched to a gene: 5. The CDR3 sequence is CASSFDRGRGNTIYF. The DNA for the CDR3 is TGCGCCAGCAGCTTCGACAGGGGTCGAGGAAACACCATATATTTT. The complete variable domain, with remaining parts taken from reference TRBV5-1 and TRBJ1-3, reads KAGVTQTPRYLIKTRGQQVTLSCSPISGHRSVSWYQQTPGQGLQFLFEYFSETQRNKGNFPGRFSGRQFSNSRSEMNVSTLELGDSALYLCASSFDRGRGNTIYFGEGSWLTVV.

Only one count was recorded for this clone. This sequence joins TRBV7-2 and TRBJ2-1, with D unresolved. The V gene's germline CDR1 is SGHTA and CDR2 FQGNSA. With 2 bases removed from V and 6 bases from J, the gap between germline ends came to 8 bases. This CDR3 has 13 amino acids. CDR3 DNA sequence: TGTGCCAGCAGCTTAAGATGGAGCAATGAGCAGTTCTTC. Protein product: CASSLRWSNEQFF.

This chain connects TRBV12-5 to TRBJ1-6; D unclear. CDR1 LGHNT and CDR2 FRNRAP come from the germline V gene. V was pared by 3 bases and J by 8 bases, with 11 bases between. The CDR3 runs to 14 residues. For the CDR3, the DNA is TGTGCTAGTGGTTTTAGGGAAGAGGATTCACCCCTCCACTTT. It encodes CASGFREEDSPLHF.

The rearrangement joins TRBV19 to TRBJ2-2; TRBD1 matches at 7 bases. The V gene end was trimmed by 3 bases and the J gene end by 5 bases; junction bases not matched to a gene: 6. There are 15 residues in the CDR3. The germline V gene encodes CDR1 LNHDA and CDR2 SQIVND (reference sequence). CDR3 region: CASSMRGLETGELFF. CDR3 nucleotides: TGTGCCAGTAGTATGAGGGGGCTGGAAACCGGGGAGCTGTTTTTT.

The V gene is TRBV2, the J gene TRBJ2-2; D not certain. This CDR3 spans 12 amino acids. Trimming removed 8 bases at V and 1 base at J, with 5 bases between. Germline V CDR1 and CDR2: SNHLY, FYNNEI. The CDR3 nucleotides are TGTGCCAGCTCGTTGAACACCGGGGAGCTGTTTTTT. The encoded protein is CASSLNTGELFF. Filled out from reference TRBV2 and TRBJ2-2, the complete variable domain reads EPEVTQTPSHQVTQMGQEVILRCVPISNHLYFYWYRQILGQKVEFLVSFYNNEISEKSEIFDDQFSVERPDGSNFTLKIRSTKLEDSAMYFCASSLNTGELFFGEGSRLTVL.

This clone was counted only a few times. The gene calls are TRBV19 and TRBJ1-3, with D tentatively TRBD1 (5 bases). Between the trimmed V and J ends, which lost 7 bases and 0 bases, there was a span of 10 bases. Germline lookup yields CDR1 LNHDA and CDR2 SQIVND (reference sequence). The CDR3 spans 14 residues. Here the CDR3 DNA reads TGTGCCAGTATGTGGGGCATCTCTGGAAACACCATATATTTT. It yields the protein CASMWGISGNTIYF.

V gene TRBV6-1 combines with J gene TRBJ1-2; 7 nucleotides line up with TRBD1. The V gene's germline CDR1 is MNHNS and CDR2 SASEGT. CDR3 length: 14 residues. The V and J ends lost 6 bases and 4 bases, in that order; junction bases with no gene match: 8. The CDR3 DNA follows: TGTGCCAGCAGAGAACAGGGGTTGGGCTATGGCTACACCTTC. Encoded protein: CASREQGLGYGYTF.

This chain joins TRBV6-6 and TRBJ1-5; possibly TRBD1 for D (5 bases). V was shortened by 3 bases and J by 3 bases, with 15 bases between the two germline ends. CDR1 is MNHNY and CDR2 is SVGAGI in the germline V gene (reference sequence). The CDR3 is made up of 16 amino acids. The CDR3 DNA follows: TGTGCCAGCAGTTATGGGGCCCTAATAATCAATCAGCCCCAGCATTTT. Amino acids: CASSYGALIINQPQHF.

V usage is TRBV23-1 and J usage is TRBJ1-5; 8 bases map to TRBD1. TRBV23-1 is flagged as an ORF with uncertain function. The CDR3 loop spans 23 amino acids. Germline trimming cut 10 bases from V and 6 bases from J; bases unmatched to any gene: 38. The CDR3 loop reads CATKLCPGTGTTSLEERSQPQHF. CDR3 in DNA: TGCGCCACAAAGCTGTGTCCCGGGACAGGAACGACCTCTCTTGAGGAGCGAAGTCAGCCCCAGCATTTT.

The CDR3 reads CASSLGPGSREQYF. The CDR3 coding sequence is TGCGCCAGCAGCTTGGGCCCCGGGAGCAGGGAGCAGTACTTC. V is TRBV5-1 and J is TRBJ2-7; D possibly corresponds to TRBD2 (6 bases). The ends were cut back, 0 bases at V and 7 bases at J, with 14 bases in the middle. This CDR3 is 14 amino acids long. Germline V CDR1 and CDR2: SGHRS, YFSETQ.

Comment on this clone: This CDR3 is missing its conserved last phenylalanine or tryptophan, likely due to a read error. The V gene is TRBV4-1, the J gene TRBJ1-6; the D is unclear. Deletions cut 0 bases from V and 0 bases from J, with 12 bases between. The CDR3 is 18 residues long. The germline V gene encodes CDR1 MGHRA and CDR2 YSYEKL. This CDR3 is CASSQDLVGFSYNSPLHL. CDR3 DNA sequence: TGCGCCAGCAGCCAAGATCTGGTGGGTTTCTCCTATAATTCACCCCTCCACCTT.

V usage is TRBV9 and J usage is TRBJ2-5; D is unclear. This CDR3 contains 15 residues. Looked up from germline, CDR1 is SGDLS and CDR2 is YYNGEE. V lost 0 bases, J lost 5 bases, and 14 bases lay in between. CDR3 protein: CASSVAQGRVETQYF. The CDR3 DNA reads as TGTGCCAGCAGCGTAGCCCAAGGCCGGGTGGAGACCCAGTACTTC.

The chain recombines TRBV5-4 with TRBJ2-3; D not resolved. V dropped 4 bases and J dropped 5 bases, with 8 bases sitting between them. The CDR3 runs 12 residues. Germline V CDR1 and CDR2: SGHNT, YYREEE (reference sequence). CDR3 sequence: CASSVGIDTQYF. In DNA, the CDR3 is TGTGCCAGCAGCGTTGGGATAGATACGCAGTATTTT.

The J gene is TRBJ2-5, the V gene TRBV18; maybe TRBD2 (5 bases). V lost 3 bases and J 5 bases, leaving 13 bases between the germline ends. CDR3 length: 14 amino acids. Germline assignment: CDR1 KGHSH and CDR2 LQKENI. CDR3 in DNA: TGTGCCAGCTCACCCGGGTCGGGGAAGGAGACCCAGTACTTC. It yields the protein CASSPGSGKETQYF. The complete variable domain, with remaining parts taken from reference TRBV18 and TRBJ2-5, reads NAGVMQNPRHLVRRRGQEARLRCSPMKGHSHVYWYRQLPEEGLKFMVYLQKENIIDESGMPKERFSAEFPKEGPSILRIQQVVRGDSAAYFCASSPGSGKETQYFGPGTRLLVL.

This chain uses TRBV6-5 with TRBJ1-2; 7 positions match TRBD1. V was clipped by 6 bases and J by 0 bases; unmatched bases: 7. Germline CDR1 and CDR2: MNHEY and SVGAGI. The CDR3 length is 15 residues. The CDR3 DNA is TGTGCCAGCAGGGAACCCGGGACAGCTAACTATGGCTACACCTTC. This translates into CASREPGTANYGYTF.

The chain is built from TRBV7-2 and TRBJ2-1; TRBD2 aligns across 12 bases. Germline loops: CDR1 SGHTA, CDR2 FQGNSA. The J segment lost 4 bases and the V segment lost 2 bases, leaving 0 bases of the junction unmatched. The CDR3 runs 15 residues. CDR3 sequence reads: CASSLTSGGYNEQFF. The CDR3 coding sequence is TGTGCCAGCAGCTTAACTAGCGGGGGGTACAATGAGCAGTTCTTC. Full variable domain (outside the CDR3, taken from reference TRBV7-2 and TRBJ2-1): GAGVSQSPSNKVTEKGKDVELRCDPISGHTALYWYRQSLGQGLEFLIYFQGNSAPDKSGLPSDRFSAERTGGSVSTLTIQRTQQEDSAVYLCASSLTSGGYNEQFFGPGTRLTVL.

This sequence joins TRBV2 and TRBJ2-5, with 9 bases matching TRBD2. Germline V CDR1 and CDR2: SNHLY, FYNNEI. This CDR3 is 16 amino acids long. After removal of 7 bases from V and 2 bases from J, the junction contained 11 bases not matched to a gene. The CDR3 region has the DNA TGTGCCAGCATGCCCCAGCGGGGGGTCCTACAAGAGACCCAGTACTTC. Amino acids: CASMPQRGVLQETQYF.

The V call is TRBV4-3, the J call TRBJ2-5; a weak D match, TRBD1 (6 bases). V was cut by 0 bases and J by 7 bases, with 15 bases left in between. The CDR3 runs to 15 residues. CDR1 LGHNA and CDR2 YSLEER come from the germline V gene. The CDR3 spells CASSQEPGQGLTQYF. CDR3 in DNA: TGCGCCAGCAGCCAAGAACCGGGACAAGGGCTGACCCAGTACTTC.

CDR3 amino acids: CASSQDMGAGYGYTF. For the CDR3, the DNA is TGTGCCAGCAGCCAAGATATGGGGGCCGGCTATGGCTACACCTTC. The rearrangement uses TRBV4-2 and TRBJ1-2; D may be TRBD1 (6 bases). The CDR3 runs 15 residues. The germline V gene encodes CDR1 LGHNA and CDR2 YNFKEQ. V gave up 0 bases and J gave up 4 bases, with 12 bases separating them.

This chain connects TRBV18 to TRBJ2-2; D ambiguous. Per germline, CDR1 KGHSH and CDR2 LQKENI. Trimming pared 8 bases from V and 1 base from J, leaving 5 bases between. The CDR3 loop spans 12 amino acids. The CDR3 loop reads CASRQNTGELFF. The CDR3 DNA sequence: TGTGCCAGCCGCCAGAACACCGGGGAGCTGTTTTTT.

This clone was seen a handful of times. This rearrangement joins TRBV6-5 to TRBJ1-2; tentative D call: TRBD1 (5 bases). The germline gives CDR1 MNHEY, CDR2 SVGAGI. This CDR3 has 12 amino acids. Trimming pared 5 bases from V and 3 bases from J, leaving 7 bases between. The CDR3 is CASSPRDYGYTF. For the CDR3, the DNA is TGTGCCAGCAGTCCCAGGGACTATGGCTACACCTTC.

This clone came up once. The V gene is TRBV29-1, the J gene TRBJ2-5; 7 positions match TRBD1. Germline assignment: CDR1 SQVTM and CDR2 ANQGSEA. The junction had 9 bases not matched to a gene; V was cut back by 3 bases and J by 5 bases. There are 14 residues in the CDR3. The CDR3 sequence: CSVDGTGVGETQYF. The DNA of the CDR3 is TGCAGCGTTGATGGTACAGGGGTGGGCGAGACCCAGTACTTC.